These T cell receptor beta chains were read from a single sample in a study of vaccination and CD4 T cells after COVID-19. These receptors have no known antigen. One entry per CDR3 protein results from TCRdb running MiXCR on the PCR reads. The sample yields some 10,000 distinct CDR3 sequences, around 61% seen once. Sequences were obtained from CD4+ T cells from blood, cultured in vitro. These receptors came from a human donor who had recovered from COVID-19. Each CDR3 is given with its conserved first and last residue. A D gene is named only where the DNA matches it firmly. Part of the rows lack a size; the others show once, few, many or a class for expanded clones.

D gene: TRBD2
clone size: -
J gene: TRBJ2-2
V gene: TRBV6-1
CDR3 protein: CASSTLAGGRGTGELFF
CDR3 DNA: TGTGCCAGCAGTACCCTAGCGGGGGGCCGCGGCACCGGGGAGCTGTTTTTT

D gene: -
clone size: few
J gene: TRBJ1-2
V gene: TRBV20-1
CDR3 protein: CSARDLREGYTF
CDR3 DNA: TGCAGTGCTAGAGATCTTAGGGAAGGCTACACCTTC

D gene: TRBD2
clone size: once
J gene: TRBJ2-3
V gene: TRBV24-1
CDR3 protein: CATSDSRTSGLTDTQYF
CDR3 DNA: TGTGCCACCAGTGATTCCCGCACTAGCGGGCTCACAGATACGCAGTATTTT

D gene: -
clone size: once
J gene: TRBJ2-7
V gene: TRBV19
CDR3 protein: CASSSLGGYSYEQYF
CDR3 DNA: TGTGCCAGTAGTTCCCTGGGCGGTTACTCCTACGAGCAGTACTTC

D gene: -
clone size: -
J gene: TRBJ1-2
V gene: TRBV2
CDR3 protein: CASSGTGQGYGYTF
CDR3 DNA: TGTGCCAGCAGTGGCACAGGGCAAGGTTATGGCTACACCTTC

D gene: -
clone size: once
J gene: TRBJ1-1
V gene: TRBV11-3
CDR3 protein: CASSLDLGQIMTTEAFF
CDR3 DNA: TGTGCCAGCAGCTTAGATCTAGGACAAATCATGACCACTGAAGCTTTCTTT

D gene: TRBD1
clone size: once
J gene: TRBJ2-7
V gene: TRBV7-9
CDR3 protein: CASSRTGTYEQYF
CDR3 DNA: TGTGCCAGCAGCCGGACAGGGACCTACGAGCAGTACTTC

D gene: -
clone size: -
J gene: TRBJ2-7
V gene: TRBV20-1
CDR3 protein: CSARSSEYEQYF
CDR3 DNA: TGCAGTGCTAGAAGCAGCGAATACGAGCAGTACTTC

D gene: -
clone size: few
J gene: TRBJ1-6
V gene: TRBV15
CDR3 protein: CATSRDYGQGKGGSYNSPLHF
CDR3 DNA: TGTGCCACCAGCAGAGATTACGGGCAGGGTAAAGGGGGCTCCTATAATTCACCCCTCCACTTT

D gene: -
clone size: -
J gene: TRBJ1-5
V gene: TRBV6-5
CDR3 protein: CASSYSSGGNQPQHF
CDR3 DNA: TGTGCCAGCAGTTACTCGAGTGGCGGGAACCAGCCCCAGCATTTT

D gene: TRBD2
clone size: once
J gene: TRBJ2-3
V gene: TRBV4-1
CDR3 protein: CASSQAVAGGPTDTQYF
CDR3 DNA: TGCGCCAGCAGCCAAGCCGTGGCGGGGGGGCCCACAGATACGCAGTATTTT

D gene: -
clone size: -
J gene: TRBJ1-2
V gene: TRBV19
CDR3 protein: CASSIDRDNYGYTF
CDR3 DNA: TGTGCCAGTAGTATAGATCGGGACAACTATGGCTACACCTTC

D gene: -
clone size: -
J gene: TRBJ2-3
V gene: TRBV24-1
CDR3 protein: CATENDLEVQYF
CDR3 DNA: TGTGCCACGGAAAACGACCTTGAGGTGCAGTATTTT

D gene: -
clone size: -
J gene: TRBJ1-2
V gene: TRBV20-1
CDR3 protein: CSARVRNVGAGYTF
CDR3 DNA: TGCAGTGCTAGAGTCCGAAATGTTGGGGCTGGCTACACCTTC

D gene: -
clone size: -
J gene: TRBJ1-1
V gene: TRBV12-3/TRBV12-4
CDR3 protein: CASSLAPNTEAFF
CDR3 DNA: TGTGCCAGCAGTTTAGCTCCGAACACTGAAGCTTTCTTT

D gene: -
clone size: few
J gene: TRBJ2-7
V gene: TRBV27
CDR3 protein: CASSPRGDRSYEQYF
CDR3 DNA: TGTGCCAGCAGCCCTAGGGGGGATAGGTCCTACGAGCAGTACTTC

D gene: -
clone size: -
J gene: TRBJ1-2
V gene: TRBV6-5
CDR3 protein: CASSYPDGPHYGYTF
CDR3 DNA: TGTGCCAGCAGTTACCCGGACGGACCACACTATGGCTACACCTTC

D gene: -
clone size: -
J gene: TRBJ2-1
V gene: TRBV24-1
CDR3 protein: CATSDLLSPEQFF
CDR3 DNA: TGTGCCACCAGTGATTTGTTGAGCCCTGAGCAGTTCTTC

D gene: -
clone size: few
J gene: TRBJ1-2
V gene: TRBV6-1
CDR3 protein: CASSPDRSYGYTF
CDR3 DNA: TGTGCCAGCAGTCCCGATCGATCATATGGCTACACCTTC

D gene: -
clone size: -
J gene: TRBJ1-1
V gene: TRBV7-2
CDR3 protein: CASSVQVRNTEAFF
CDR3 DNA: TGTGCCAGCAGCGTCCAAGTGAGAAACACTGAAGCTTTCTTT

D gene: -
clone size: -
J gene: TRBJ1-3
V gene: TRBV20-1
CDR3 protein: CSATGHHSGNTIYF
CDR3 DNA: TGCAGTGCTACGGGACATCACTCTGGAAACACCATATATTTT

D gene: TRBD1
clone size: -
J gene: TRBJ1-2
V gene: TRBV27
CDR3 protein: CASSPGQGSGYTF
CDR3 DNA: TGTGCCAGCAGTCCGGGACAGGGGTCTGGCTACACCTTC

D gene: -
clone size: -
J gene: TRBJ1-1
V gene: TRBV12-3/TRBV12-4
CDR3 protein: CASSLGFTEAFF
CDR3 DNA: TGTGCCAGCAGTTTAGGGTTCACTGAAGCTTTCTTT

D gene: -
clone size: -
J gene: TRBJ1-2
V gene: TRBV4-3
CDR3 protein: CASSQDPGPDHGYTF
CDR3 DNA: TGCGCCAGCAGCCAAGATCCTGGGCCCGATCATGGCTACACCTTC

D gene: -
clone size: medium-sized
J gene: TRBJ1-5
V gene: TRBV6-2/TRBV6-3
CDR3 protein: CASTRGGARSNQPQHF
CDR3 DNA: TGTGCCAGCACAAGAGGGGGGGCGAGAAGCAATCAGCCCCAGCATTTT

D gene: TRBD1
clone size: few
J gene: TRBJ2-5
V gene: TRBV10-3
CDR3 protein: CAISGTGQETQYF
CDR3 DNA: TGTGCCATCAGTGGGACAGGGCAAGAGACCCAGTACTTC

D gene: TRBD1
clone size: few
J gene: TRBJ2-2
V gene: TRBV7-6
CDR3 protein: CASSSYRGNTGELFF
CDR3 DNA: TGTGCTAGCAGCTCGTACAGGGGAAACACCGGGGAGCTGTTTTTT

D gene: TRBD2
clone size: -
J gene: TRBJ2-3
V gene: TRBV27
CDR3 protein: CASSPRGTSGGADTQYF
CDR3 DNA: TGTGCCAGCAGTCCCAGGGGGACTAGCGGGGGGGCGGATACGCAGTATTTT

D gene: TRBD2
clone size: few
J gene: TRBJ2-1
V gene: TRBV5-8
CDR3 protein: CASSEGLAAYNEQFF
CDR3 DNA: TGTGCCAGCAGCGAAGGACTAGCGGCCTACAATGAGCAGTTCTTC

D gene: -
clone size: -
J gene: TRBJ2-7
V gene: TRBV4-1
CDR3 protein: CASSSSAGSSYEQYF
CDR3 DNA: TGCGCCAGCAGCTCCTCGGCGGGGAGCTCCTACGAGCAGTACTTC

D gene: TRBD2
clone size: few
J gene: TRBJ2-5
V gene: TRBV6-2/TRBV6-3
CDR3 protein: CASRYGSSGGAGQETQYF
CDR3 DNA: TGTGCCAGCAGATACGGAAGTAGCGGGGGGGCGGGCCAAGAGACCCAGTACTTC

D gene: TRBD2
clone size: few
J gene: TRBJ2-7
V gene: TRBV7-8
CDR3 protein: CASSLFGGGSSYEQYF
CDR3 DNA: TGTGCCAGCAGCTTATTTGGCGGGGGGAGCTCCTACGAGCAGTACTTC

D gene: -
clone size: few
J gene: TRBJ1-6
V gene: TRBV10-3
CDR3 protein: CAISESKVGRGDSPLHF
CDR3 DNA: TGTGCCATCAGTGAGTCGAAGGTCGGCAGGGGAGACTCACCCCTCCACTTT

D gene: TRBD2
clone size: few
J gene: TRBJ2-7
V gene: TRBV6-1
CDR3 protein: CASRRILLAGWTYEQYF
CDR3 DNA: TGTGCCAGCAGGCGTATTCTCCTAGCGGGATGGACCTACGAGCAGTACTTC

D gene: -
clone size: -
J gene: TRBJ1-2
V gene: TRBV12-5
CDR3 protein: CASGSGTVRVGYTF
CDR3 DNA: TGTGCTAGTGGTTCAGGGACGGTTCGGGTCGGCTACACCTTC

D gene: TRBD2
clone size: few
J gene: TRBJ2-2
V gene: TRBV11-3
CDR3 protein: CASSSHSGRNTGELFF
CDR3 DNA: TGTGCCAGCAGCTCCCATAGCGGGAGGAACACCGGGGAGCTGTTTTTT

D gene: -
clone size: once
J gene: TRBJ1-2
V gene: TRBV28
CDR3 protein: CASSLGRGVWAQGFYGYTF
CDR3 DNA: TGTGCCAGCAGTTTGGGGCGGGGTGTCTGGGCTCAAGGTTTCTATGGCTACACCTTC

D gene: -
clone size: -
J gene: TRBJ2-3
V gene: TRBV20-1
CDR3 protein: CSAGLKGPGGDTQYF
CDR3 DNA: TGCAGTGCTGGCCTCAAGGGGCCGGGCGGGGATACGCAGTATTTT

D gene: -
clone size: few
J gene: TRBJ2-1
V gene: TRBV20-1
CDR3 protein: CSARRPQRVSYNEQFF
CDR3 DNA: TGCAGTGCTAGACGCCCCCAGCGGGTCTCCTACAATGAGCAGTTCTTC

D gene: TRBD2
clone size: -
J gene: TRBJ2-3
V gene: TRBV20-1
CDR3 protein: CSASDSGGTDTQYF
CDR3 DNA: TGCAGTGCTAGTGATAGCGGGGGCACAGATACGCAGTATTTT

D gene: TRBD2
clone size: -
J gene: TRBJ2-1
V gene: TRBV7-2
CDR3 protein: CASSKGVGGRALANEQFF
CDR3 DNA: TGTGCCAGCAGCAAAGGGGTTGGCGGGAGGGCCCTAGCAAATGAGCAGTTCTTC

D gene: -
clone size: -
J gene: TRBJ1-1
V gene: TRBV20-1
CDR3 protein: CSKNWNTEAFF
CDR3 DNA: TGCAGTAAGAATTGGAACACTGAAGCTTTCTTT

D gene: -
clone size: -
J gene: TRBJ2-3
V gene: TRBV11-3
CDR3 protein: CASSLVRGTVDTDTQYF
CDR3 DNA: TGTGCCAGCAGCTTAGTAAGGGGGACGGTCGACACAGATACGCAGTATTTT

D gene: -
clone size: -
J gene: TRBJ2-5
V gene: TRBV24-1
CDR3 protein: CATSDTSGGETQYF
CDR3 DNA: TGTGCCACCAGTGATACCTCTGGCGGGGAGACCCAGTACTTC

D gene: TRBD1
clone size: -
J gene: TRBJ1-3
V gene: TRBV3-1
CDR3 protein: CASSVGQGNTIYF
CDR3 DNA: TGTGCCAGCAGCGTGGGACAGGGAAACACCATATATTTT

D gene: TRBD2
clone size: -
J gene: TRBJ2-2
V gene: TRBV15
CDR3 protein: CAVGGSSGRYDGELFF
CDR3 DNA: TGTGCCGTTGGCGGAAGTAGCGGGAGATACGACGGGGAGCTGTTTTTT

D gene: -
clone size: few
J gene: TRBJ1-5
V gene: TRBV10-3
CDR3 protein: CAISAASNSNQPQHF
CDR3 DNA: TGTGCCATCAGTGCCGCATCCAATAGCAATCAGCCCCAGCATTTT

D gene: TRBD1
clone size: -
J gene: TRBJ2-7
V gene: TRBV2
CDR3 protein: CASSEAGQGVSYEQYF
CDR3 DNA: TGTGCCAGCAGTGAAGCGGGACAGGGGGTCTCCTACGAGCAGTACTTC

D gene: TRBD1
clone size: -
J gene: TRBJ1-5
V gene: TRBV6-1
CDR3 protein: CASSVGRGVGYSNQPQHF
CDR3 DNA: TGTGCCAGCAGTGTTGGCAGGGGGGTGGGTTATAGCAATCAGCCCCAGCATTTT

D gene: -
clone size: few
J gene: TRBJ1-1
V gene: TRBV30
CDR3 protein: CAWSGGRNTEAFF
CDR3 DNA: TGTGCCTGGAGCGGGGGGCGGAACACTGAAGCTTTCTTT

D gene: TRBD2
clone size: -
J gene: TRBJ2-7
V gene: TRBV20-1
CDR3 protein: CSARDLTRGAGASPEQYF
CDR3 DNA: TGCAGTGCTAGAGATCTTACCCGTGGAGCGGGAGCCTCTCCCGAGCAGTACTTC

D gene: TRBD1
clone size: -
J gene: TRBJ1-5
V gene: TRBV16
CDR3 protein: CASSFQATGMANQPQHF
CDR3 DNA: TGTGCCAGCAGCTTCCAAGCGACAGGGATGGCCAATCAGCCCCAGCATTTT

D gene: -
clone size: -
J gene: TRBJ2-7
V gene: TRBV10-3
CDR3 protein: CAIKGQSYEQYF
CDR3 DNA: TGTGCCATCAAGGGCCAATCCTACGAGCAGTACTTC

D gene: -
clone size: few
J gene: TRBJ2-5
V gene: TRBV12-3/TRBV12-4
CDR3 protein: CASTDYLAPETQYF
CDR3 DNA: TGTGCCAGCACCGATTATCTAGCGCCGGAGACCCAGTACTTC

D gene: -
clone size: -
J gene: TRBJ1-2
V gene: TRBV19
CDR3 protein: CASSSLDSYGYTF
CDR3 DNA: TGTGCCAGTAGCTCTCTCGACAGCTATGGCTACACCTTC

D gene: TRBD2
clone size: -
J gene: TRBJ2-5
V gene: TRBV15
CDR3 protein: CATSPGTSGRAVKTQYF
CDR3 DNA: TGTGCCACCAGCCCTGGGACTAGCGGGAGGGCCGTAAAGACCCAGTACTTC

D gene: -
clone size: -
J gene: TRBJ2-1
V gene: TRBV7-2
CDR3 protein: CASSFIQGRNEQFF
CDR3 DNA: TGTGCCAGCAGCTTTATTCAGGGAAGGAATGAGCAGTTCTTC